This entry lists 27 T cell receptor beta chains sequenced from one sample in a study of blood T cell repertoires in COVID-19 (dated by TCRdb to about 2020). Receptors were amplified or captured by the immunoSEQ multiplex PCR assay. Held by TCRdb, this immuneACCESS table contains in-frame sequences only and omits some clones. Under half of the omission traces to an unresolved V gene where checked; the cause of the rest is unknown. The sample table contains under 30,000 clones; only one count was recorded for about 89% of them. The ten most abundant clones make up about 3.2% of the sample. Sequencing was performed on peripheral blood. The receptor set was obtained from a human donor in a cohort sampled during active COVID-19.

The chain carries TRBV6-5 and TRBJ2-7; 7 bases align to TRBD1. Germline V gives CDR1 MNHEY, CDR2 SVGAGI. V trimming: 2 bases; J trimming: 3 bases; junction bases outside the gene matches: 7. This CDR3 region has 15 residues. CDR3 coding DNA: TGTGCCAGCAGTTACGCAGGGACAGACTTCTACGAGCAGTACTTC. Its protein product is CASSYAGTDFYEQYF.

This chain links TRBV19 with TRBJ2-3; 14 nucleotides line up with TRBD2. V trimming: 5 bases; J trimming: 4 bases; junction bases outside the gene matches: 2. The CDR3 spans 15 residues. Germline CDR1 reads LNHDA; CDR2 reads SQIVND (reference sequence). CDR3: CASSVGLAGADTQYF. CDR3 nucleotide sequence: TGTGCCAGTAGTGTGGGACTAGCGGGGGCAGATACGCAGTATTTT.

The chain is built from TRBV5-1 and TRBJ1-4; 9 bases align to TRBD1. CDR1 is SGHRS and CDR2 is YFSETQ in the germline V gene. This CDR3 is 15 amino acids long. V shed 2 bases, J shed 8 bases, and the junction held 7 bases outside the gene matches. The CDR3 bases are TGCGCCAGCAGCTTTTCGACAGGGGGGAAAGAAAAACTGTTTTTT. Its protein is CASSFSTGGKEKLFF.

The rearrangement joins TRBV29-1 to TRBJ1-2; maybe TRBD1 (6 bases). The CDR3 runs to 13 residues. Trimming stripped 4 bases from V and 8 bases from J, with 17 bases between. Per the germline V gene, CDR1 is SQVTM and CDR2 is ANQGSEA. The CDR3 nucleotides read TGCAGCGTTGGGACAGCCGGTGGGCCCGGCTACACCTTC. Protein sequence: CSVGTAGGPGYTF.

The count of this clone is one. The rearrangement uses TRBV4-2 and TRBJ1-1; 8 positions agree with TRBD1. Trimming cost V 1 base and J 11 bases; bases outside gene matches: 9. CDR3 length: 14 amino acids. Germline V lookup: CDR1 LGHNA, CDR2 YNFKEQ. The CDR3, as DNA: TGTGCCAGCAGCCAAGGGGGACAGGCTGAGATTGCTTTCTTT. Translating gives CASSQGGQAEIAFF.

This rearrangement joins TRBV25-1 to TRBJ2-7; TRBD1 agrees at 8 bases. Per the germline V gene, CDR1 is MGHDK and CDR2 is SYGVNS. This CDR3 contains 13 residues. Trimming removed 6 bases from V and 3 bases from J; junction bases left unmatched: 4. The CDR3 here is CASRGTGSYEQYF. The DNA for the CDR3 is TGTGCCAGCAGGGGGACAGGTAGCTACGAGCAGTACTTC.

This sequence joins TRBV2 and TRBJ2-5; no reliable D call. Germline CDR1 is SNHLY and CDR2 is FYNNEI. This CDR3 has 14 residues. V was pared by 0 bases and J by 1 base, with 6 bases between. The CDR3, as DNA: TGTGCCAGCAGTGAAGCCGAGTCCCAAGAGACCCAGTACTTC. Its protein is CASSEAESQETQYF.

The chain employs TRBV6-2 or TRBV6-3 and TRBJ2-7; 7 bases agree with TRBD2. Losses at the gene ends were 5 bases for V and 3 bases for J; bases not matched to a gene: 10. Per germline, CDR1 MNHEY and CDR2 SVGEGT. The CDR3 runs to 15 residues. CDR3 residues: CASSISSGGDYEQYF. In DNA form, the CDR3 reads TGTGCCAGCAGTATATCTAGCGGAGGGGACTACGAGCAGTACTTC.

This chain connects TRBV19 to TRBJ1-2; 7 positions match TRBD1. V gave up 2 bases and J gave up 0 bases; unmatched junction bases: 3. Per germline, CDR1 LNHDA and CDR2 SQIVND (reference sequence). CDR3 size: 15 residues. This chain's CDR3 is CASSITGTANYGYTF. Here the CDR3 DNA reads TGTGCCAGTAGTATAACGGGGACAGCTAACTATGGCTACACCTTC.

V usage is TRBV7-9 and J usage is TRBJ1-2; D unresolved. V lost 2 bases to trimming and J lost 1 base, with 5 bases between them. Per germline, CDR1 SEHNR and CDR2 FQNEAQ (reference sequence). The CDR3 totals 13 residues. The CDR3 DNA reads TGTGCCAGCAGCTTACAGGATAACTATGGCTACACCTTC. This encodes CASSLQDNYGYTF.

The J gene is TRBJ1-2, the V gene TRBV10-3; 10 nucleotides agree with TRBD1. Germline V lookup: CDR1 ENHRY, CDR2 SYGVKD. The CDR3 runs 15 residues. J was trimmed by 8 bases and V by 4 bases; bases with no gene match: 10. CDR3 bases: TGTGCCATCAGTGGGGACAGGGGAGGAGGACGCGGCTACACCTTC. It is translated as CAISGDRGGGRGYTF.

The genes are TRBV30 and TRBJ1-1; D gene ambiguous. The ends were cut back, 5 bases at V and 0 bases at J, with 10 bases in the middle. Germline V gene sequence: CDR1 GTSNPN, CDR2 SVGIG (reference sequence). CDR3 length: 13 amino acids. CDR3 in DNA: TGTGCCTGGGGGCGAGGCCTGAACACTGAAGCTTTCTTT. Protein product: CAWGRGLNTEAFF.

On this clone itself: Mismatch with germline at one junction end may stem from a read error. The V call is TRBV9, the J call TRBJ1-5, with 7 bases fitting TRBD1. Germline-derived CDR1 and CDR2 are SGDLS and YYNGEE. This CDR3 has 16 residues. In DNA, the CDR3 is TGTGCCAGCAGCGTCGGTACAGGGGTTGGGAATCAACCCCAGCATTTT. It translates to CASSVGTGVGNQPQHF.

This sequence joins TRBV5-1 and TRBJ1-1; 8 bases agree with TRBD1. Germline V gene sequence: CDR1 SGHRS, CDR2 YFSETQ. V lost 4 bases to trimming and J lost 6 bases; unmatched junction nucleotides: 5. CDR3 length equals 13 residues. In DNA form, the CDR3 reads TGCGCCAGCAGCAAACAGGGGGGCCCTGAAGCTTTCTTT. As protein: CASSKQGGPEAFF. The whole variable domain, remainder taken from reference TRBV5-1 and TRBJ1-1, is KAGVTQTPRYLIKTRGQQVTLSCSPISGHRSVSWYQQTPGQGLQFLFEYFSETQRNKGNFPGRFSGRQFSNSRSEMNVSTLELGDSALYLCASSKQGGPEAFFGQGTRLTVV.

The sample holds one count of this clone. The DNA for the CDR3 is TGCGCCAGCAGCCTCCACCCCCTGTCTAGCGGGGGGAATGAGCAGTTCTTC. It yields the protein CASSLHPLSSGGNEQFF. The chain carries TRBV4-1 and TRBJ2-1, with TRBD2 identical over 11 bases. Germline CDR1 and CDR2: MGHRA and YSYEKL. This CDR3 has 17 amino acids. Unmatched junction bases numbered 12, after V lost 4 bases and J lost 7 bases.

This chain connects TRBV5-1 to TRBJ2-3, with a weak D call TRBD2 (7 bases). The CDR3 is made up of 16 amino acids. Trimming cost V 4 bases and J 2 bases, with 17 bases left between them. Germline loops: CDR1 SGHRS, CDR2 YFSETQ. Here the CDR3 reads CASSHGGGANTDTQYF. The CDR3 nucleotides are TGCGCCAGCAGCCACGGAGGGGGGGCTAACACAGATACGCAGTATTTT.

The rearrangement links TRBV11-2 to TRBJ2-2, with TRBD1 matching 10 bases. This CDR3 contains 16 residues. V was clipped by 4 bases and J by 5 bases; unmatched bases: 7. In germline, CDR1 is SGHAT, CDR2 FQNNGV. For the CDR3, the DNA is TGTGCCAGCAGCTCGCCGACAGGGGGCTCAACCGGGGAGCTGTTTTTT. It translates to CASSSPTGGSTGELFF.

The gene calls are TRBV7-2 and TRBJ2-7; D uncertain. The ends were cut back, 2 bases at V and 1 base at J, with 12 bases in the middle. Germline V CDR1 and CDR2: SGHTA, FQGNSA. CDR3 length equals 15 residues. CDR3 amino acids: CASSLSLGRSYEQYF. As DNA, the CDR3 is TGTGCCAGCAGCTTAAGTCTCGGTCGATCCTACGAGCAGTACTTC.

The rearrangement uses TRBV12-5 and TRBJ2-7, with 8 bases aligning to TRBD2. The germline V gene has CDR1 LGHNT and CDR2 FRNRAP. V lost 3 bases and J lost 0; bases outside the gene matches: 7. This CDR3 is 16 amino acids long. CDR3 bases: TGTGCTAGTGGTTTTACCCCGGGGGGGAACTCCTACGAGCAGTACTTC. This codes for CASGFTPGGNSYEQYF.

J is TRBJ1-2 and V is TRBV7-9; 8 nucleotides line up with TRBD1. Germline V gene lookup returns CDR1 SEHNR and CDR2 FQNEAQ (reference sequence). The junction had 4 bases not matched to a gene; V was cut back by 0 bases and J by 4 bases. The CDR3 loop spans 15 amino acids. The DNA of the CDR3 is TGTGCCAGCAGCTTAGCTCCGGACAGGGTCTATGGCTACACCTTC. This gives the protein CASSLAPDRVYGYTF.

This clone has a single count. V usage is TRBV3-1 (or the pseudogene TRBV3-2) and J usage is TRBJ2-7; D is ambiguous. The V end was cut by 0 bases, the J end by 6 bases, with 15 bases between. The CDR3 is made up of 15 amino acids. Germline CDR1 and CDR2: LGHDT and YNNKEL (reference sequence). This CDR3 is CASSQEKRPPGEQYF. The CDR3 nucleotides read TGTGCCAGCAGCCAAGAAAAGCGTCCCCCGGGCGAGCAGTACTTC.

The chain combines TRBV4-1 with TRBJ1-1; TRBD1 aligns across 10 bases. Germline loops: CDR1 MGHRA, CDR2 YSYEKL. The CDR3 is 15 amino acids. Germline trimming cut 2 bases from V and 11 bases from J; bases unmatched to any gene: 11. Written as DNA, the CDR3 is TGCGCCAGCAGCCAACCGGGACAGGGGACTCCAAGGGCTTTCTTT. Translating gives CASSQPGQGTPRAFF.

The rearrangement uses TRBV18 and TRBJ2-1, with 15 bases aligning to TRBD2. The ends lost 0 bases at V and 2 bases at J; junction bases unmatched: 5. CDR1 is KGHSH, CDR2 LQKENI, per germline. The CDR3 is 19 residues long. CDR3 sequence reads: CASSPPGLAGGLTYNEQFF. DNA of the CDR3: TGTGCCAGCTCACCACCGGGACTAGCGGGGGGCCTTACCTACAATGAGCAGTTCTTC.

This chain joins TRBV7-8 and TRBJ1-4; D is uncertain. CDR1 is SGHVS, CDR2 FQNEAQ, per germline. The V gene lost 3 bases and the J gene lost 5 bases, with 7 bases spanning the gap. CDR3 length equals 13 residues. CDR3 protein: CASSFKENEKLFF. Here the CDR3 DNA reads TGTGCCAGCAGCTTTAAGGAGAATGAAAAACTGTTTTTT.

The CDR3, as DNA: TGCGCCAGCAGCTTGGTTGGTGCAGAAGAGACCCAGTACTTC. Protein sequence: CASSLVGAEETQYF. This chain uses TRBV5-1 with TRBJ2-5; no clear D. Trimming stripped 0 bases from V and 3 bases from J, with 9 bases between. This CDR3 is 14 amino acids long. Germline CDR1 and CDR2: SGHRS and YFSETQ. The full variable domain, completed using reference TRBV5-1 and TRBJ2-5, is KAGVTQTPRYLIKTRGQQVTLSCSPISGHRSVSWYQQTPGQGLQFLFEYFSETQRNKGNFPGRFSGRQFSNSRSEMNVSTLELGDSALYLCASSLVGAEETQYFGPGTRLLVL.

The V call is TRBV9, the J call TRBJ2-3, with a weak D call TRBD1 (5 bases). The CDR3 has 15 residues. Germline CDR1 is SGDLS and CDR2 is YYNGEE. V was trimmed by 3 bases and J by 4 bases, leaving 15 bases between them. CDR3 amino acids: CASSERQRSPDTQYF. CDR3 bases: TGTGCCAGCAGCGAACGACAGAGAAGCCCAGATACGCAGTATTTT.

The CDR3 reads CASSLQGGYEQYF. CDR3 in DNA: TGTGCCAGCAGTTTACAGGGAGGCTACGAGCAGTACTTC. The gene calls are TRBV12-3 or TRBV12-4 and TRBJ2-7, with D tentatively TRBD2 (6 bases). The V and J ends lost 2 bases and 3 bases respectively, with 8 bases between them. The CDR3 runs to 13 residues.